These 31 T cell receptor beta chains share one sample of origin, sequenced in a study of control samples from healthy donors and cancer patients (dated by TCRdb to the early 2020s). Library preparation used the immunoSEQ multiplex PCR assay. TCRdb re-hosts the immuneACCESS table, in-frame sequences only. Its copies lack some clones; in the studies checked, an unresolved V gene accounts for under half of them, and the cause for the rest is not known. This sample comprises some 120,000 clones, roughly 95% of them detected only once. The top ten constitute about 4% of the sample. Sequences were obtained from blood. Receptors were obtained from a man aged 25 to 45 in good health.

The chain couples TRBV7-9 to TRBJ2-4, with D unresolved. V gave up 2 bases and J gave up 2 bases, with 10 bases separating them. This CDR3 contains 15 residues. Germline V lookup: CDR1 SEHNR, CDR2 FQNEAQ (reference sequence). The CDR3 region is CASSLITQSKNIQYF. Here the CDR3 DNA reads TGTGCCAGCAGCTTAATTACTCAGTCCAAAAACATTCAGTACTTC.

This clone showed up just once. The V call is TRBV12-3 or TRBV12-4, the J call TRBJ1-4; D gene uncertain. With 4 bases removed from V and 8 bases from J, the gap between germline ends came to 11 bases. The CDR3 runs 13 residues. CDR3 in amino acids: CASSYSFGEKLFF. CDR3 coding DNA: TGTGCCAGCAGTTACTCGTTTGGGGAAAAACTGTTTTTT.

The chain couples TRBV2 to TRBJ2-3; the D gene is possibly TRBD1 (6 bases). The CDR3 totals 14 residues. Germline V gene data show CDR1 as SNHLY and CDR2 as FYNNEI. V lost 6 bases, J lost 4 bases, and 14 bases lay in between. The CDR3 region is CASRGAGLPDTQYF. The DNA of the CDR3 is TGTGCCAGCAGGGGGGCAGGGCTTCCAGATACGCAGTATTTT.

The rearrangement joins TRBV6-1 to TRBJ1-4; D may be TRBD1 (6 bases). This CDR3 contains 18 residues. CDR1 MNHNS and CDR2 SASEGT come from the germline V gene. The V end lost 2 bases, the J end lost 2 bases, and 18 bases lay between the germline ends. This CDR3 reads CASSELSRGISTNEKLFF. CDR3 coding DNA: TGTGCCAGCAGTGAATTAAGTAGGGGGATCTCGACTAATGAAAAACTGTTTTTT.

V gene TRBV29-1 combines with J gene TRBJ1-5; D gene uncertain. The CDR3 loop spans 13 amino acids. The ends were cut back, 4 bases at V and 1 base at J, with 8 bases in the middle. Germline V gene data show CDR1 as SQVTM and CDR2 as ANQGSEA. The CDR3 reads CSVGAGSNQPQHF. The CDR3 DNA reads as TGCAGCGTTGGAGCGGGGAGCAATCAGCCCCAGCATTTT.

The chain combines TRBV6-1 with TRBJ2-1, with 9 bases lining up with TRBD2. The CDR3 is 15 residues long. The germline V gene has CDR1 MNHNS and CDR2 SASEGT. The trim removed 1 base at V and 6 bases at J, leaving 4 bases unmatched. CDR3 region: CASSEEAGGPNEQFF. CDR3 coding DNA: TGTGCCAGCAGTGAAGAAGCGGGGGGTCCCAATGAGCAGTTCTTC.

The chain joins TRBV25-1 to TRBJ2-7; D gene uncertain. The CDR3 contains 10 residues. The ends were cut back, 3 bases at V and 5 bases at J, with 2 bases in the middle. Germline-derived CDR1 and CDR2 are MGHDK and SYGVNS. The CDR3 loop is CASSDNEQYF. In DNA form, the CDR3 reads TGTGCCAGCAGTGATAACGAGCAGTACTTC.

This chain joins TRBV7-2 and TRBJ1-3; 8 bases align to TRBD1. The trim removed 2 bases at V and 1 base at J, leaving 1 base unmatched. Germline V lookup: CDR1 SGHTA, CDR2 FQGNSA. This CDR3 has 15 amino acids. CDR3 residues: CASSLQGASGNTIYF. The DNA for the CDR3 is TGTGCCAGCAGCTTACAGGGGGCTTCTGGAAACACCATATATTTT.

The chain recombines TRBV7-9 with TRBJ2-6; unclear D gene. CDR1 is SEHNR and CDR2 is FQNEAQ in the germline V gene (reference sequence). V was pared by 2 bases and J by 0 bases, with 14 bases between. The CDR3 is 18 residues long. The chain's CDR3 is CASSLRATLSSGANVLTF. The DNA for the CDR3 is TGTGCCAGCAGCTTACGGGCCACTCTAAGCTCTGGGGCCAACGTCCTGACTTTC.

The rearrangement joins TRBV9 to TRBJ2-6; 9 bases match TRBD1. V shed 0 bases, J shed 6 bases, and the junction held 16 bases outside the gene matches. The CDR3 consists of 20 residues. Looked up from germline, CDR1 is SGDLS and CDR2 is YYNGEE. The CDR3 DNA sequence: TGTGCCAGCAGCGTAGCCGTCCGGGACAGGGCTCGGGCGGAGGCCAACGTCCTGACTTTC. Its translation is CASSVAVRDRARAEANVLTF.

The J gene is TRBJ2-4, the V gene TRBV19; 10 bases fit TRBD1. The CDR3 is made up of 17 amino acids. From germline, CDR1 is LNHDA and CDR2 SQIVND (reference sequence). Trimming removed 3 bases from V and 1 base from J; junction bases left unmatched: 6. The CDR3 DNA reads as TGTGCCAGTAGTATTTTGTTGGGACAGGGGGCCAAAAACATTCAGTACTTC. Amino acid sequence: CASSILLGQGAKNIQYF. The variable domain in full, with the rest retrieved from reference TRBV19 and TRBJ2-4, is DGGITQSPKYLFRKEGQNVTLSCEQNLNHDAMYWYRQDPGQGLRLIYYSQIVNDFQKGDIAEGYSVSREKKESFPLTVTSAQKNPTAFYLCASSILLGQGAKNIQYFGAGTRLSVL.

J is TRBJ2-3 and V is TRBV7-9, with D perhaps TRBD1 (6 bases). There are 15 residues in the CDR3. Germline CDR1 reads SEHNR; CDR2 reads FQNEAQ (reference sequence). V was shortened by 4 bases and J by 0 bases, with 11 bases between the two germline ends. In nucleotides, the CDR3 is TGTGCCAGCAGCTCGTTGGACAGTAGCACAGATACGCAGTATTTT. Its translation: CASSSLDSSTDTQYF.

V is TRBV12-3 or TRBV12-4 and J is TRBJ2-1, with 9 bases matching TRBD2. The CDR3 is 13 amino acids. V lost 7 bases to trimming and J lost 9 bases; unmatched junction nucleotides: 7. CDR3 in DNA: TGTGCCAGCACGCGCGGGGGGGCGGCTGAGCAGTTCTTC. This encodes CASTRGGAAEQFF.

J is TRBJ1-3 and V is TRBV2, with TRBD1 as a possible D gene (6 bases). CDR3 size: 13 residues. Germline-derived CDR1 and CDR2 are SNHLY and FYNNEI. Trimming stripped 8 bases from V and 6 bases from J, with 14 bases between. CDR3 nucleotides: TGTGCCAGCCGGGGGCAGGGCGAAAACACCATATATTTT. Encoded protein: CASRGQGENTIYF.

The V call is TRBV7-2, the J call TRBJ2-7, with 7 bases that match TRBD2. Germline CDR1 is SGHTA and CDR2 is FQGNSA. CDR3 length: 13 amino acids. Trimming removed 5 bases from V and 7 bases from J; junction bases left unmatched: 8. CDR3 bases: TGTGCCAGCAGCCACCCGGGAGGAAGAGAGCAGTACTTC. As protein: CASSHPGGREQYF.

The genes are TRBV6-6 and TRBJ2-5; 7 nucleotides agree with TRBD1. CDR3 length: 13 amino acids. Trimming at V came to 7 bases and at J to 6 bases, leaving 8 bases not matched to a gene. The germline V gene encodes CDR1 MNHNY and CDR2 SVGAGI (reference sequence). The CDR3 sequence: CASTTGASQTQYF. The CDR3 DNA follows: TGTGCCAGCACCACAGGGGCTAGTCAGACCCAGTACTTC.

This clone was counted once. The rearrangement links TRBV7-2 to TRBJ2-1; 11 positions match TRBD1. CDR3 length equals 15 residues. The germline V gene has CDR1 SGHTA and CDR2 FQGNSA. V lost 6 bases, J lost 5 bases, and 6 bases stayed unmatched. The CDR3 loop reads CASSIWGQGDNEQFF. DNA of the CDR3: TGTGCCAGCAGTATATGGGGACAGGGGGACAATGAGCAGTTCTTC.

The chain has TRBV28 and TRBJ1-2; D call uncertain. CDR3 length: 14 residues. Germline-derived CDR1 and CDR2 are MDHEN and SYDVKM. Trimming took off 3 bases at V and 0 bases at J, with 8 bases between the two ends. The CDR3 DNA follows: TGTGCCAGCAGTTTGCCCCGAGCTAACTATGGCTACACCTTC. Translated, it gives CASSLPRANYGYTF.

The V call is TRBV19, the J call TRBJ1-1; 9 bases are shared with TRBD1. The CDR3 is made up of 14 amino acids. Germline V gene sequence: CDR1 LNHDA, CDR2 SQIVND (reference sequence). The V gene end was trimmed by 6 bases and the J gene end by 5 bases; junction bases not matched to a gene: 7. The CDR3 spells CASRQTGGTTEAFF. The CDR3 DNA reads TGTGCCAGTAGACAAACAGGGGGCACTACTGAAGCTTTCTTT.

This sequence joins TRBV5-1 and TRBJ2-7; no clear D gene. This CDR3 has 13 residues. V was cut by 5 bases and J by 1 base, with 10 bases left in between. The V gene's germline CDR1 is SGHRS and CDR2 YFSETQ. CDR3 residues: CASRERSSYEQYF. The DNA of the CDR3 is TGCGCCAGCAGGGAAAGGTCTTCCTACGAGCAGTACTTC.

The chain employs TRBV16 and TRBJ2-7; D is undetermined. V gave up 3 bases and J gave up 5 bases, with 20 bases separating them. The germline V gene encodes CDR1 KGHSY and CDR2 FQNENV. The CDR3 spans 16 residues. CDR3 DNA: TGTGCCAGCAGCCACACCTCCGGCCCCGCTAGGGACGAGCAGTACTTC. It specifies CASSHTSGPARDEQYF.

CDR3 loop: CASSVGWDTDYGYTF. As DNA, the CDR3 is TGTGCCAGCAGCGTAGGGTGGGACACTGATTATGGCTACACCTTC. The J gene is TRBJ1-2, the V gene TRBV9; D is perhaps TRBD1 (6 bases). V was trimmed by 0 bases and J by 5 bases, leaving 14 bases between them. The CDR3 consists of 15 residues. Germline CDR1 SGDLS, CDR2 YYNGEE.

The CDR3 region is CASSPWDRKNTEAFF. DNA of the CDR3: TGTGCCAGCAGCCCTTGGGACAGAAAGAACACTGAAGCTTTCTTT. This chain connects TRBV7-8 to TRBJ1-1, with TRBD1 identical over 7 bases. The CDR3 is 15 amino acids. After removal of 5 bases from V and 1 base from J, the junction contained 7 bases not matched to a gene. CDR1 is SGHVS, CDR2 FQNEAQ, per germline.

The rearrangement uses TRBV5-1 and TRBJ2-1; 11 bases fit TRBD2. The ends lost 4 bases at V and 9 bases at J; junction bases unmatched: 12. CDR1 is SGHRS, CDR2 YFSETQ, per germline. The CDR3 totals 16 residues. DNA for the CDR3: TGCGCCAGCAGCGTCTTTACTAGCGGGGGATATGTTGAGCAGTTCTTC. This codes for CASSVFTSGGYVEQFF.

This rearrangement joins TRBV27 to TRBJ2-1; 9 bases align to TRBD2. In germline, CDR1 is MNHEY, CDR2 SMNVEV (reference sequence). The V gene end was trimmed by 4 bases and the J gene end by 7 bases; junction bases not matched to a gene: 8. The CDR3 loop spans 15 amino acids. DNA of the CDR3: TGTGCCAGCAGTTCCGGGCGGGGGGGCCAGAATGAGCAGTTCTTC. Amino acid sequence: CASSSGRGGQNEQFF.

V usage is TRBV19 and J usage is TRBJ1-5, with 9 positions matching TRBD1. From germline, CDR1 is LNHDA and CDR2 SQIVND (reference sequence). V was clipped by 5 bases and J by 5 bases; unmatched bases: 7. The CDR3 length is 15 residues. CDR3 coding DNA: TGTGCCAGTAGTTTACGACAGGGGGACTATCAGCCCCAGCATTTT. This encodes CASSLRQGDYQPQHF.

CDR3 amino acids: CASTKGGSGNTIYF. In nucleotides, the CDR3 is TGTGCCAGCACTAAGGGGGGGTCTGGAAACACCATATATTTT. The rearrangement joins TRBV28 to TRBJ1-3, with D possibly TRBD1 on 6 matching bases. CDR1 is MDHEN and CDR2 is SYDVKM in the germline V gene. Trimming shortened V by 7 bases and J by 1 base, and 11 bases separated the two germline ends. This CDR3 has 14 residues.

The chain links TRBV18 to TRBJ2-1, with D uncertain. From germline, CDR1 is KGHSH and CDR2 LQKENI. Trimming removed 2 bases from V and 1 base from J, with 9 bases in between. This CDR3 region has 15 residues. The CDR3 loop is CASSPIAGSYNEQFF. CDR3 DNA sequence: TGTGCCAGCTCACCAATAGCCGGTTCCTACAATGAGCAGTTCTTC.

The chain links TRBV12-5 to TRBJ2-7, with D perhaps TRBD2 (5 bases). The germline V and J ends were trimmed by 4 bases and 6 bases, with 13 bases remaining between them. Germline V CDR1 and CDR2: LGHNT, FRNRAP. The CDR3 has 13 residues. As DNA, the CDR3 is TGTGCTAGTGGTTATCACGGGGTTTTCGAGCAGTACTTC. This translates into CASGYHGVFEQYF.

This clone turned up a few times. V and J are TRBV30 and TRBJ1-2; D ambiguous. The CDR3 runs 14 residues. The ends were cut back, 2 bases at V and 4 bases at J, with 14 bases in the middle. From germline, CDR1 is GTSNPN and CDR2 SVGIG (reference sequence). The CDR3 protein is CAWSLTGVGYGYTF. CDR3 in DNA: TGTGCCTGGAGTTTGACGGGAGTGGGCTATGGCTACACCTTC.

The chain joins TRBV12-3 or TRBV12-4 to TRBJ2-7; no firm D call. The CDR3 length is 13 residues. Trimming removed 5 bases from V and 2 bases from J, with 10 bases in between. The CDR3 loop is CASSITGTYEQYF. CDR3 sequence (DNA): TGTGCCAGCAGTATCACTGGAACCTACGAGCAGTACTTC.